This T cell receptor beta chain appears in the sequencing data of a study of shared clonotypes between healthy human individuals (dated by TCRdb to about 2020). Context from the whole study: The cohort included three men and a couple of women between 18 and 49 years of age. Between about 0.8 and 9 billion PBMCs per donor were obtained by leukapheresis. To increase sequencing depth and limit assay-specific biases, different laboratories used diverse techniques to prepare libraries and sequence TCR repertoires. To estimate repertoire size and how much clonotypes are shared between individuals, the study performed deep sequencing of blood TCR repertoires from a handful of healthy adults. Per donor, three plates each were used for CD4 naive and CD4 memory, two for CD8 naive, and one for CD8 memory.

The CDR3 starts with the cysteine, ends with the phenylalanine, and has 14 residues. The entry retains the CDR3 DNA only, 42 bases that are in frame from base 1. V and J are trimmed by 2 bases and 5 bases, and the gene matches miss 4 bases of the junction. The CDR1 and CDR2 encoded by the germline V gene are KGHSH and LQKENI. What the authors observed across the whole study: Larger estimated clonotype richness was generally found for naive subsets than for memory subsets. Even with the large sequencing depth, rarefaction of the sorted-subset datasets indicated that sequencing was incomplete. Based on pairwise subsampling, the degree of clonotype sharing among donors was expected to be affected by sequencing depth. Approximately 4.8% of naive CD4, 3% to 3.5% of naive CD8, approximately 2.2% of memory CD4, and roughly 0.4% of memory CD8 clonotypes were shared across four donors. Because the study included only a small number of donors, the genetic and exposure-history diversity represented was limited. Compared with non-shared clonotypes, clonotypes shared by all four sorted-subset donors had higher generation probabilities. Only blood was sampled, and tissue TCR repertoires likely differ from those in blood.

Using the deep immunoSEQ assay, multiplex PCR amplified TCR CDR3 regions from genomic DNA. Extracted genomic DNA from each cell subset was spread evenly across all wells of several immunoSEQ 96-well plates, with each plate serving as a replicate. For sorted subsets, each replicate PCR was loaded with roughly 200 ng genomic DNA, equivalent to approximately 27,000 T cell genomes. The purified libraries were quantified using a Qubit 3.0 fluorometer, sized with a Bioanalyzer 2100, and then quantified again using the KAPA Library Quantification kit. Every immunoSEQ 96-well plate was sequenced on a separate single-read 150-cycle Illumina NextSeq 550 flow cell. Per the original workflow: The immunoSEQ output contained only junctional sequences without quality scores, so filtering could not match that applied to full-length reads. Sequences were annotated with PyIR, a Python wrapper for IgBLAST v1.9, and V/J genes and CDR3 were assigned using IMGT germline references. Reads with weak V/J assignments (E-value above 1e-6), missing CDR3, stop codons, out-of-frame junctions, or ambiguous translated residues were removed. V3J clonotypes were defined as sequences sharing an identical inferred V gene, J gene, and CDR3 amino acid sequence. To compute the percentage overlap between repertoires, the number of shared unique clonotypes was divided by the size of the smaller repertoire. Three approaches were used to assess repertoire richness: RTK rarefaction, the Chao1 estimator, and Recon v2.1 estimates of unobserved clonotypes. For all TCRbeta clonotypes obtained by the gDNA method from a few donors, generation probabilities were computed with OLGA. TCRdb re-hosts the immuneACCESS table, in-frame sequences only. Its copies lack some clones; in the studies checked, an unresolved V gene accounts for under half of them, and the cause for the rest is not known. Clone size and V and J calls were adopted from that table, with D and trimming inferred from the DNA. The sample table holds over 2 million clones, of which roughly 95% were seen once. The ten largest clones represent more than 0.1% of the sample.

Healthy HIV-negative adults with no recently reported acute infections or vaccinations were included as donors. Every donor was a Caucasian adult living in Nashville, Tennessee, USA. Magnetic negative selection was used to enrich CD4+ T cells, after which naive cells were positively selected on CD45RA and the negative fraction became the memory subset. Blood was obtained by leukapheresis, after which PBMCs were separated by Ficoll-Histopaque density gradient centrifugation and cryopreserved in liquid nitrogen vapor phase. Analytical flow cytometry was used to check the purity and quantity of each magnetically sorted T cell population. Genomic DNA was isolated from every sorted fraction and measured by UV absorbance on a Nanodrop 2000c. A word on this clone: The antigen it binds to is not known. There are no base qualities to consult, and no much larger clone falls within one base.

The chain joins TRBV18 to TRBJ2-3; TRBD2 fits 7 bases in the junction. This receptor was obtained from a young man in good health. The sequencing sample was made of naive CD4+ T cells sorted from blood. The intended sense of this specimen's cell subset or site label: CD45RA+ positively selected. Here is the DNA: TGTGCCAGCTCACCAAGCGGGAAGAGAGATACGCAGTATTTT. This yields the protein CASSPSGKRDTQYF.